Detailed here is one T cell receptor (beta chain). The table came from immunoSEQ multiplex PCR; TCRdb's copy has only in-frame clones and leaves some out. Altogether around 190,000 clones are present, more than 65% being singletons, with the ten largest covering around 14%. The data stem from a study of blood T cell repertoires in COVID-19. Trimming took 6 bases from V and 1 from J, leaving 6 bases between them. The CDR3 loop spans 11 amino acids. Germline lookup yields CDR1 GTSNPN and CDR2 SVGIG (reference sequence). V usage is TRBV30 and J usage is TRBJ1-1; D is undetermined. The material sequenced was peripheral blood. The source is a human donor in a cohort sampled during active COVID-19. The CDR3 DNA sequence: TGTGCCTGTGCAGGGAACACTGAAGCTTTCTTT. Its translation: CACAGNTEAFF.